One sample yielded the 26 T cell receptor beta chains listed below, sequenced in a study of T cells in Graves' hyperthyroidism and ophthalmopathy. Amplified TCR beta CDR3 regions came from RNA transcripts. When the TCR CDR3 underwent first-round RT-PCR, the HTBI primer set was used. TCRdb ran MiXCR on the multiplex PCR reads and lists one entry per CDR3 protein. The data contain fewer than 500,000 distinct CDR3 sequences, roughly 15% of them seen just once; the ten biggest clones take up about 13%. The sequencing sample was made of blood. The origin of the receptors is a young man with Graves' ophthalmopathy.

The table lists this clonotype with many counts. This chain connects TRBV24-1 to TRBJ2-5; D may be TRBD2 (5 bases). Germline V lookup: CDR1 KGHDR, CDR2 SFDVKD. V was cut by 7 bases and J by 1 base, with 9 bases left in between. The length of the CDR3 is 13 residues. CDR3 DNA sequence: TGTGCCACCAGGAGGGATTTCCAAGAGACCCAGTACTTC. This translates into CATRRDFQETQYF.

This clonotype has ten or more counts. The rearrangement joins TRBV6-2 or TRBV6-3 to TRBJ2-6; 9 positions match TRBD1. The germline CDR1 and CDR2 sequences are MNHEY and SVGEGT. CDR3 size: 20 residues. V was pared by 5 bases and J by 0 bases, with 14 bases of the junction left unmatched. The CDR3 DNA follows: TGTGCCAGCAGTACAGACCCCCCGGGACAGGGATTCTCTGGGGCCAACGTCCTGACTTTC. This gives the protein CASSTDPPGQGFSGANVLTF.

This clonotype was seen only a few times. DNA of the CDR3: TGTGCCAGCAGTGCTAAACAGGGTAACATTCAGTACTTC. Protein sequence: CASSAKQGNIQYF. The rearrangement joins TRBV6-1 to TRBJ2-4; a possible D gene is TRBD1 (6 bases). V dropped 4 bases and J dropped 7 bases, with 11 bases sitting between them. Germline-derived CDR1 and CDR2 are MNHNS and SASEGT. The CDR3 length is 13 residues.

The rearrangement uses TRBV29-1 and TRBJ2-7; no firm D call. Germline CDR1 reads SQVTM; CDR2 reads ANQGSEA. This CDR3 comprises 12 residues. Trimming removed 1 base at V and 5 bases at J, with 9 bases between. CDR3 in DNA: TGCAGCGTTGAAGGAGCCCGGCACGAGCAGTACTTC. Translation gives CSVEGARHEQYF.

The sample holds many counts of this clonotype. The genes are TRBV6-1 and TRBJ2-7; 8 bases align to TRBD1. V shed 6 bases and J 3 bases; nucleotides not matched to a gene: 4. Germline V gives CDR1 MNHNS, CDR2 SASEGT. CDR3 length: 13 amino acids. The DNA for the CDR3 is TGTGCCAGCAGATTACAGGGGGACTACGAGCAGTACTTC. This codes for CASRLQGDYEQYF.

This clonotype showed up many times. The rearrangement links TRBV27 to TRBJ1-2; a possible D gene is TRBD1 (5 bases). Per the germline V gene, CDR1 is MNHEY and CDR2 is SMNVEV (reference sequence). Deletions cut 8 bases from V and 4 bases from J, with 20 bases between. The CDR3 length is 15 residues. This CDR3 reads CASGNPGRTPYGYTF. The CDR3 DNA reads TGTGCCAGCGGAAACCCGGGACGAACACCCTATGGCTACACCTTC.

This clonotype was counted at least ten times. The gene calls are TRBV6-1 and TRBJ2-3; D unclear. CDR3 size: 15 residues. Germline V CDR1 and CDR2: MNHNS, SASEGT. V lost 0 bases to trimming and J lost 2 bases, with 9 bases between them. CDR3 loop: CASSEAGYPTDTQYF. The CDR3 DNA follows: TGTGCCAGCAGTGAAGCAGGGTACCCCACAGATACGCAGTATTTT.

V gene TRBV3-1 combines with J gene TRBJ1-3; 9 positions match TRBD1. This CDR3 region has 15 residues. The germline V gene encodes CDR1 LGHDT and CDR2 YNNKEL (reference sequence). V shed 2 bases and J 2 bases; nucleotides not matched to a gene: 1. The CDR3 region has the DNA TGTGCCAGCAGCCAATGGACAGGGGCTGGAAACACCATATATTTT. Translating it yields CASSQWTGAGNTIYF.

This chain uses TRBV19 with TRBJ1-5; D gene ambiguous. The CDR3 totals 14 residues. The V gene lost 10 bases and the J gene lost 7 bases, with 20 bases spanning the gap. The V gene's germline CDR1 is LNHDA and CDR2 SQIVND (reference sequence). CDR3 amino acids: CAIGDVGVGQPQHF. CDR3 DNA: TGTGCCATTGGAGATGTAGGTGTAGGGCAGCCCCAGCATTTT.

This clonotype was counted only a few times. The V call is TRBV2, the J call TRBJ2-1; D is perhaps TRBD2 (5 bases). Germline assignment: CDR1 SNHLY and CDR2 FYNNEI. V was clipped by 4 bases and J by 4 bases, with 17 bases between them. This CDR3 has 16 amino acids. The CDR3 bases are TGTGCCAGCAGTGCGCTCCGGGGTAGGGTATACAATGAGCAGTTCTTC. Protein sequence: CASSALRGRVYNEQFF.

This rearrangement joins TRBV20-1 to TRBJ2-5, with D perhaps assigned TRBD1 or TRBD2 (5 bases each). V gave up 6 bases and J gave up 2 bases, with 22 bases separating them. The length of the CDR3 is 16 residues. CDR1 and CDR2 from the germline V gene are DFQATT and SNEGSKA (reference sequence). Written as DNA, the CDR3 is TGCAGTGCCAAGGGCCTAGAGATTGAGGGGCAAGAGACCCAGTACTTC. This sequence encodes CSAKGLEIEGQETQYF.

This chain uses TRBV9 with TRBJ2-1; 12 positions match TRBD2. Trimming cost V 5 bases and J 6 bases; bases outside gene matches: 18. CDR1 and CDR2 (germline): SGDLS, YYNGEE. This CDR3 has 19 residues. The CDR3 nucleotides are TGTGCCAGCAGTATTCTAGCGGGGGGGGTCGGAGTCGTTTCCAATGAGCAGTTCTTC. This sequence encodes CASSILAGGVGVVSNEQFF.

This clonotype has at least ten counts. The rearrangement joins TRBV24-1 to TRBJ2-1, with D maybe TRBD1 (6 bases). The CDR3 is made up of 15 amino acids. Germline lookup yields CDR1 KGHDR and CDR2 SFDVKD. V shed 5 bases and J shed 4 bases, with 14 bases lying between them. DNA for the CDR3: TGTGCCACCAGTGGCGCCGGGACACCATACAATGAGCAGTTCTTC. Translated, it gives CATSGAGTPYNEQFF.

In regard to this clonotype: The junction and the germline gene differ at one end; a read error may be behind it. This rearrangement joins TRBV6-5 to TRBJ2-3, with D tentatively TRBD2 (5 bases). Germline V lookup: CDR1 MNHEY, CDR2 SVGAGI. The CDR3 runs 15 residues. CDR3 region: CASSDSVGGTDTQYF. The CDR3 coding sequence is TGTGCCAGCAGTGACTCGGTGGGAGGCACAGATACGCAGTATTTT.

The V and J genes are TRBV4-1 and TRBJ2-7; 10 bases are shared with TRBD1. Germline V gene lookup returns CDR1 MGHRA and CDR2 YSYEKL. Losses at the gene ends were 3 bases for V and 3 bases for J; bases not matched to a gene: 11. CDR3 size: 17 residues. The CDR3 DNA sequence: TGCGCCAGCAGCCATATAAGGACAGGGGGAAGGGTCTACGAGCAGTACTTC. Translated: CASSHIRTGGRVYEQYF.

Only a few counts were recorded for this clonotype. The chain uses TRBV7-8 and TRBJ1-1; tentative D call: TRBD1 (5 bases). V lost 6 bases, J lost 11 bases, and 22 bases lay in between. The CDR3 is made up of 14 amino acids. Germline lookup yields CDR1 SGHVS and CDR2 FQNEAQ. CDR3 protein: CASRPALGAVEAFF. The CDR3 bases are TGTGCCAGCAGACCTGCGCTTGGGGCGGTGGAGGCTTTCTTT.

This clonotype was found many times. The chain's CDR3 is CASSGYDEQYF. The CDR3 nucleotides read TGTGCCAGCAGCGGCTATGACGAGCAGTACTTC. V usage is TRBV3-1 and J usage is TRBJ2-7; D is undetermined. Germline V gives CDR1 LGHDT, CDR2 YNNKEL (reference sequence). V was shortened by 5 bases and J by 5 bases, with 7 bases between the two germline ends. CDR3 length: 11 amino acids.

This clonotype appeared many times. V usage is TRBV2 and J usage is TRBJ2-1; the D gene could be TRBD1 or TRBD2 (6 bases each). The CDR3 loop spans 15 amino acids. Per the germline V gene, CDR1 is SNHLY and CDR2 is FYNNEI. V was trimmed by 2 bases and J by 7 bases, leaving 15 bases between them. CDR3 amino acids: CASSEWGGGGNEQFF. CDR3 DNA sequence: TGTGCCAGCAGTGAATGGGGCGGAGGGGGGAATGAGCAGTTCTTC.

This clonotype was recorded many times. Here the CDR3 DNA reads TGTGCCAGCAGTTCAACAGGGCCCCAAGAGACCCAGTACTTC. The encoded protein is CASSSTGPQETQYF. The chain recombines TRBV6-1 with TRBJ2-5, with D perhaps TRBD1 (6 bases). The V gene lost 5 bases and the J gene lost 1 base, with 11 bases spanning the gap. The CDR3 extends over 14 amino acids. Germline assignment: CDR1 MNHNS and CDR2 SASEGT.

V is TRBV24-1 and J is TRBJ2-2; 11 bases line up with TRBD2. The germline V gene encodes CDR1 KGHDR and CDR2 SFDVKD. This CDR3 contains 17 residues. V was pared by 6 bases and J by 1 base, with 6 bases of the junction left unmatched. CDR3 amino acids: CATSSRLAGGNTGELFF. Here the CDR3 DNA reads TGTGCCACCAGTTCGAGGCTAGCGGGGGGGAACACCGGGGAGCTGTTTTTT.

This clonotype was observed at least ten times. The DNA for the CDR3 is TGTGCCAGCAGCGCCCTAACCGCCACAGATACGCAGTATTTT. Residues: CASSALTATDTQYF. The chain links TRBV11-3 to TRBJ2-3; the D is unclear. The germline CDR1 and CDR2 sequences are SGHNT and YENEEA. CDR3 length: 14 amino acids. Trimming stripped 5 bases from V and 2 bases from J, with 11 bases between. Filled out from reference TRBV11-3 and TRBJ2-3, the complete variable domain reads EAGVVQSPRYKIIEKKQPVAFWCNPISGHNTLYWYLQNLGQGPELLIRYENEEAVDDSQLPKDRFSAERLKGVDSTLKIQPAELGDSAVYLCASSALTATDTQYFGPGTRLTVL.

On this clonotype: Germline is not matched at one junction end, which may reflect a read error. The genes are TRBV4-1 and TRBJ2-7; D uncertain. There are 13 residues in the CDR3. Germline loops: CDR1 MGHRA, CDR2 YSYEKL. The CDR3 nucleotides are TGCGCCAGCAGCCGCACGTTAGAATACGTGCAGTACTTC. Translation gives CASSRTLEYVQYF.

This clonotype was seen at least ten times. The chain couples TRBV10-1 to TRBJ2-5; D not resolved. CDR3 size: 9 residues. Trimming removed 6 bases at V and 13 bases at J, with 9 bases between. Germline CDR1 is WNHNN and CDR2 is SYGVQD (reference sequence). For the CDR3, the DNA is TGCGCCAGCAGGGACGGACGGTACTTC. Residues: CASRDGRYF.

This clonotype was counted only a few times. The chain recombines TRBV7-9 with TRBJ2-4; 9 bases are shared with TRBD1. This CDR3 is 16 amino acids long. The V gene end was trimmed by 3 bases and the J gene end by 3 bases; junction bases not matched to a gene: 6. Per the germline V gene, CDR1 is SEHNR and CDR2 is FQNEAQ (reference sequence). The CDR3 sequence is CASSFPTGGDKNIQYF. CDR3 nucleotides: TGTGCCAGCAGCTTTCCGACAGGGGGGGACAAAAACATTCAGTACTTC.

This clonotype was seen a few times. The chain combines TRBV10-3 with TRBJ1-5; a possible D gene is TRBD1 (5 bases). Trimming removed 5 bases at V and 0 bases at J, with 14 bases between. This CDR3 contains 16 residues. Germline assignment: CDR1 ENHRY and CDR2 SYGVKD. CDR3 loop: CAISSTVPPSNQPQHF. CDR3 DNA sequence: TGTGCCATCAGTTCGACAGTCCCCCCTAGCAATCAGCCCCAGCATTTT.

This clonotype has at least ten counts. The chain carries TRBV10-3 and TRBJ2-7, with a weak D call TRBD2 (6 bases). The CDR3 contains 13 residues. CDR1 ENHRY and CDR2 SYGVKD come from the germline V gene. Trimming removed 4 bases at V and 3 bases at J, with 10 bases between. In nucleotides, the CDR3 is TGTGCCATCAGTGGGTATAGCGGCTACGAGCAGTACTTC. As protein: CAISGYSGYEQYF.